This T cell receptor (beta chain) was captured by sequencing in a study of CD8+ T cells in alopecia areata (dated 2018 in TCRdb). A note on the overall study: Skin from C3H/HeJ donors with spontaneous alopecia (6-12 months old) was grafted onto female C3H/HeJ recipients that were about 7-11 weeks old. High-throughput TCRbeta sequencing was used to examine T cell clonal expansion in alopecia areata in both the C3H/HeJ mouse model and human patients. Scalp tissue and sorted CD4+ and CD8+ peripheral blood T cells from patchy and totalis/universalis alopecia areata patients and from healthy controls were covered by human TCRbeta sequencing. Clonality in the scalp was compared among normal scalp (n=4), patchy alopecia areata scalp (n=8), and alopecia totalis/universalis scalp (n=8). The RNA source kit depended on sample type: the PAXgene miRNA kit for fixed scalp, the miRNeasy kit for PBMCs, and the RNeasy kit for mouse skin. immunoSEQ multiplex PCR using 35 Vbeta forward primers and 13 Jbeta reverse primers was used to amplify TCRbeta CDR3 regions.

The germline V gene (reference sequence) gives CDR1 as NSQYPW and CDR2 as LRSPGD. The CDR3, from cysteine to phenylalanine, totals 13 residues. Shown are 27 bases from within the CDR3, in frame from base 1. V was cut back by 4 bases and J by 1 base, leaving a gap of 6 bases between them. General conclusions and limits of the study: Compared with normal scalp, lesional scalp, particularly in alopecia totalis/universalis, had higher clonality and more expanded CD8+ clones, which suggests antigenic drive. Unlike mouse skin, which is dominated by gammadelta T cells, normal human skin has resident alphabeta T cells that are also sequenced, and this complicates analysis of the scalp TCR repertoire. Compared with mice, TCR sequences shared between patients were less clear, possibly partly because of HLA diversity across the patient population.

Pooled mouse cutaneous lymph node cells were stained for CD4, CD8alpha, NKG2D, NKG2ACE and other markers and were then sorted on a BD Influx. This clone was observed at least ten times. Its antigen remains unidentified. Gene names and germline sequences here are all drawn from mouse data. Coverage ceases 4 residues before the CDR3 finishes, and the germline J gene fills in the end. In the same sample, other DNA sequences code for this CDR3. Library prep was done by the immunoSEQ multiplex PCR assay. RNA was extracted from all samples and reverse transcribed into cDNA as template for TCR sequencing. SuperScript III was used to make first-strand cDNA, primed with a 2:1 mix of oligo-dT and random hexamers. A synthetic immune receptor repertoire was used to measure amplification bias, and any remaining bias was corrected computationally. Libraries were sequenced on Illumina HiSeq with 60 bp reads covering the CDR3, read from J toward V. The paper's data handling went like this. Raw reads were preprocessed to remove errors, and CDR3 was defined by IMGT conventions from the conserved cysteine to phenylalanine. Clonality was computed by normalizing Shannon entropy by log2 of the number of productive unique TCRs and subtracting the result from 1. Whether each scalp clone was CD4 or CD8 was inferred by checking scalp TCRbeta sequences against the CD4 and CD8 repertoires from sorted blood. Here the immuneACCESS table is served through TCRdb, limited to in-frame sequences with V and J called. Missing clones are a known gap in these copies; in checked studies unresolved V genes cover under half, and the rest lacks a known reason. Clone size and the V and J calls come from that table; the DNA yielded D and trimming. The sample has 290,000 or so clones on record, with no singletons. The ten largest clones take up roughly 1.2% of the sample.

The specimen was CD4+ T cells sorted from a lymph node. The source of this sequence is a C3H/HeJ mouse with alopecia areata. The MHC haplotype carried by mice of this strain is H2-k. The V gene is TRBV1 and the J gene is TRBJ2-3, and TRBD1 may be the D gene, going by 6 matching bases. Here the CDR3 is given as CTCSGTGAETLYF. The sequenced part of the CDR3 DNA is TGCACCTGCAGTGGGACAGGTGCAGAA.